The clone carrying this TCR beta chain was detected ten times or more. No antigen is known for it. The data were obtained in a study of regulatory T cells in long-lasting Graves disease. Notes on the study in general: Persistent patients had a count of shared public clonotypes (2,741) that exceeded that of new patients (almost 1,000). When disease was persistent, TRBV28, TRBJ1-2 and TRBJ2-5 were the favored segments.

Combining iRepertoire HTBI primers with Arm-PCR of CDR3 regions, the authors built TCR beta libraries. MiXCR, applied by TCRdb to the multiplex PCR reads, yields one record per CDR3 protein. Of about 400,000 distinct CDR3 sequences listed, less than 25% are singletons. The time point is: persistent/refractory GD, antithyroid drugs over 5 years with positive TRAb. PBMCs were the source of the RNA used for TCR sequencing. The J segment lost 1 base and the V segment lost 6 bases, leaving 3 bases of the junction unmatched. The CDR3 totals 15 residues. CDR1 is SNHLY and CDR2 is FYNNEI in the germline V gene.

This clonotype was obtained from a female donor with Graves disease. This sequence joins TRBV2 and TRBJ2-5, with 12 bases aligning to TRBD2. The sample here was peripheral blood mononuclear cells (PBMCs), taken when the disease was refractory, from a patient treated with antithyroid drugs. The CDR3 protein is CASRRTSGAQETQYF. CDR3 bases: TGTGCCAGCAGGAGGACTAGCGGGGCCCAAGAGACCCAGTACTTC.